Here is one TCR beta chain with its context. The data derive from a study of T cell changes during pregnancy in multiple sclerosis. Germline CDR1 is MGHDK and CDR2 is SYGVNS. This CDR3 spans 16 amino acids. Unmatched junction bases numbered 7, after V lost 4 bases and J lost 2 bases. TCRdb keeps only in-frame clones here, not all; method: immunoSEQ multiplex PCR. The repertoire has some 70,000 clones, around 90% of them found once; the top ten carry around 1.3%. The chain has TRBV25-1 and TRBJ1-3, with 8 positions matching TRBD1. The sequence was collected from a female donor in good health, enrolled as a control in a pregnancy study. Specimen: peripheral blood, collected in the second trimester of pregnancy. CDR3 bases: TGTGCCAGCAGTGGACACAGGGGGAACACTGGAAACACCATATATTTT. This codes for CASSGHRGNTGNTIYF.